This T cell receptor (beta chain) was sequenced for a study of blood T cells in healthy people across ages (dated by TCRdb to the mid-2010s). Describing the broader study: In model experiments, roughly one uniquely barcoded TCR beta cDNA molecule per two T cells was captured by template switching. Age-related changes in TCR beta repertoire diversity were measured in the study by deep sequencing normalized with unique cDNA molecular identifiers. The donors were split into four age groups: young (average approximately 16 years), middle-aged (about 40), aged (more than 60) and long-lived (approximately 80). To avoid experimental bias, donors of different ages were spread randomly across the sequencing lanes. Two additional independent replicas of 1 million unique cDNA reads from the same blood draw were analyzed for two donors (one aged 18 to 30 and one aged 80 or older).

Donors were 39 systemically healthy Caucasian individuals from Russia aged roughly 6 to 90 years. Each donor gave about 10 milliliters of peripheral blood, drawn into EDTA-treated Vacutainer tubes. PBMCs were isolated by Ficoll-Paque density-gradient centrifugation, with at least 7 million obtained per sample. Total RNA was extracted from PBMCs with Trizol reagent, with at least 5 micrograms obtained per sample. For every donor, an aliquot of PBMCs went through flow cytometry to measure the percentages of naive CD45RAhigh/CD27high T cells. Overall study outcomes, separate from this receptor: Conclusive comparison of naive and antigen-experienced compartments was prevented by the profiling of bulk unsorted PBMCs. Observed TCR beta diversity per million T cells fell roughly linearly with age, and a significant reduction was already apparent by age roughly 40. Observed TCR beta diversity correlated strongly with the percentage of naive T cells measured by flow cytometry. Estimates of total diversity based on one million sequenced T cells were considered lower bounds and underestimates. Donor CMV infection status was unknown, potentially confounding age-related changes in expanded clonotypes. The long-lived group showed more naive CD4+ T cells, fewer expanded clones and increased TCR diversity than the aged group, suggesting age selection.

Library construction relied on 5' RACE. For sequencing, an Illumina HiSeq 2500 was employed. A second PCR of roughly 6 to 11 cycles was run with a J-beta primer mix and a sample-barcoded 5' primer. Each TCR beta cDNA molecule received a unique molecular identifier from a template-switch 5' adaptor carrying 12 random nucleotides. Each sample yielded at least 3 million CDR3-containing paired-end reads. First-strand cDNA was synthesized from all RNA with the Mint cDNA synthesis kit, primed by a TRBC-specific oligonucleotide. After uracil-DNA glycosylase treatment, a first 18-cycle PCR used universal primers M1SS and BC2_uni_R on all cDNA. Turning to the authors' computational methods: Each sample was normalized by randomly selecting 1 million high-quality reads, each carrying a distinct molecular identifier. Instead of being binned into consensus sequences, reads that shared molecular identifiers were thrown out. MiTCR, set to a Q25 quality threshold and the strictest error-elimination algorithm, was used for CDR3 identification, clonotype clustering and error correction. A nonparametric unseen species model with Euler transformation was used to estimate lower-bound total TCR beta diversity. TCRdb ran its own pipeline on the public reads, namely fastp trimming at Q25 and MiXCR clone calling, and kept in-frame beta chains. All rows with the same CDR3 protein become a single entry with the most common DNA and genes. The V and J calls were not made by the authors but by TCRdb's processing. The sample data list just over 800,000 distinct CDR3 sequences, and around 62% of these were observed just once. The ten largest clonotypes hold around a quarter of the sample.

This clonotype was seen a few times. Its antigen is still unknown. It has no much larger one-base neighbor in the sample; base qualities were not kept. The receptor was isolated from a man aged 25-45 years in good health. What was sequenced was blood.

The sequenced DNA is TGCAGCGTTGATGGACACAGGGAAACTAACTATGGCTACACCTTC. Its amino acids are CSVDGHRETNYGYTF. The rearrangement combines TRBV29-1 with TRBJ1-2; the D gene is perhaps TRBD1, from 6 matching bases. V is reduced by 3 bases and J by 0 bases, leaving a spacing of 14 bases between them. The CDR1 and CDR2 encoded by the germline V gene are SQVTM and ANQGSEA. Counted from cysteine to phenylalanine, this CDR3 has 15 amino acids. Only the CDR3 portion is preserved as DNA: 45 bases, with reading frame beginning at the first base.